The 28 T cell receptor beta chains below come from one sample, sequenced in a study of T cell responses to AZD1222 COVID-19 vaccine. TCRdb keeps only in-frame clones here, not all; method: immunoSEQ multiplex PCR. The repertoire has some 98,000 clones, roughly 83% of them found once; the top ten carry 14%. This specimen consisted of peripheral blood, obtained 28 days after the second AZD1222 dose. Receptors originate from an adult who received the AZD1222 COVID-19 vaccine.

This clone was seen a handful of times. The chain recombines TRBV19 with TRBJ1-1; D is unclear. In germline, CDR1 is LNHDA, CDR2 SQIVND (reference sequence). Deletions cut 1 base from V and 0 bases from J, with 3 bases between. The CDR3 covers 13 residues. CDR3: CASSIGVNTEAFF. The CDR3 DNA reads as TGTGCCAGTAGTATAGGTGTGAACACTGAAGCTTTCTTT. The whole variable domain, filled in from reference TRBV19 and TRBJ1-1, reads DGGITQSPKYLFRKEGQNVTLSCEQNLNHDAMYWYRQDPGQGLRLIYYSQIVNDFQKGDIAEGYSVSREKKESFPLTVTSAQKNPTAFYLCASSIGVNTEAFFGQGTRLTVV.

J is TRBJ2-2 and V is TRBV7-7, with D possibly matching TRBD1 (6 bases). In germline, CDR1 is SSHAT, CDR2 FNYEAQ (reference sequence). The V end was cut by 6 bases, the J end by 5 bases, with 10 bases between. This CDR3 has 13 residues. This chain's CDR3 is CASRPTGTGELFF. The CDR3 DNA follows: TGTGCCAGCAGGCCTACAGGGACCGGGGAGCTGTTTTTT.

The genes are TRBV11-2 and TRBJ1-1; possibly TRBD1 for D (5 bases). V was pared by 1 base and J by 4 bases, with 13 bases between. The CDR3 consists of 15 residues. Germline loops: CDR1 SGHAT, CDR2 FQNNGV. CDR3 in amino acids: CASSLAGVGGTEAFF. Here the CDR3 DNA reads TGTGCCAGCAGCTTAGCCGGGGTTGGGGGCACTGAAGCTTTCTTT. The full variable domain, completed using reference TRBV11-2 and TRBJ1-1, is EAGVAQSPRYKIIEKRQSVAFWCNPISGHATLYWYQQILGQGPKLLIQFQNNGVVDDSQLPKDRFSAERLKGVDSTLKIQPAKLEDSAVYLCASSLAGVGGTEAFFGQGTRLTVV.

The V call is TRBV6-1, the J call TRBJ1-1; D is unresolved. The CDR3 loop spans 19 amino acids. Germline CDR1 is MNHNS and CDR2 is SASEGT. Trimming left V 0 bases short and J 10 bases short, with 30 bases between. As DNA, the CDR3 is TGTGCCAGCAGTGAAGCGAGATTGGCGTTGGGTTTCTTCCCTCCTGGAGCTTTCTTT. It translates to CASSEARLALGFFPPGAFF.

The gene calls are TRBV5-1 and TRBJ2-1, with a weak D call TRBD1 (6 bases). The CDR3 covers 16 residues. The ends were cut back, 4 bases at V and 4 bases at J, with 18 bases in the middle. Germline lookup yields CDR1 SGHRS and CDR2 YFSETQ. The CDR3, as DNA: TGCGCCAGCAGCCCGGTGGATGGGGGCGGTTACAATGAGCAGTTCTTC. This encodes CASSPVDGGGYNEQFF.

V is TRBV19 and J is TRBJ2-5; 10 bases line up with TRBD1. The V gene's germline CDR1 is LNHDA and CDR2 SQIVND (reference sequence). CDR3 length: 15 amino acids. Trimming at V came to 4 bases and at J to 5 bases, leaving 7 bases not matched to a gene. The CDR3 reads CASSKGTGVGETQYF. CDR3 sequence (DNA): TGTGCCAGTAGTAAAGGGACAGGGGTCGGGGAGACCCAGTACTTC.

The rearrangement links TRBV7-9 to TRBJ1-1, with a tentative D call TRBD1 (5 bases). Germline lookup yields CDR1 SEHNR and CDR2 FQNEAQ (reference sequence). The CDR3 spans 15 residues. The germline V and J ends were trimmed by 11 bases and 1 base, with 20 bases remaining between them. The CDR3 reads CASKGQGNPNTEAFF. In nucleotides, the CDR3 is TGTGCCTCAAAAGGTCAGGGAAATCCGAACACTGAAGCTTTCTTT.

The chain has TRBV3-1 (or the pseudogene TRBV3-2) and TRBJ1-2; D gene uncertain. Between the trimmed V and J ends, which lost 1 base and 7 bases, there was a span of 7 bases. CDR1 LGHDT and CDR2 YNNKEL come from the germline V gene (reference sequence). This CDR3 has 12 amino acids. The CDR3 sequence: CASSQGEGGYTF. The CDR3, as DNA: TGTGCCAGCAGCCAAGGGGAGGGTGGCTACACCTTC.

A few counts support this clone. The chain has TRBV5-8 and TRBJ1-2; D gene uncertain. Germline V CDR1 and CDR2: SGHTS, YDEGEE. The CDR3 has 14 amino acids. V lost 0 bases and J 4 bases, leaving 10 bases between the germline ends. The CDR3 nucleotides are TGTGCCAGCAGCTTGGATTTTGCCTCCTATGGCTACACCTTC. This encodes CASSLDFASYGYTF. Full variable domain (missing parts from reference TRBV5-8 and TRBJ1-2): EAGVTQSPTHLIKTRGQQATLRCSPISGHTSVYWYQQALGLGLQFLLWYDEGEERNRGNFPPRFSGRQFPNYSSELNVNALELEDSALYLCASSLDFASYGYTFGSGTRLTVV.

The chain uses TRBV28 and TRBJ1-5; tentative D call: TRBD1 (6 bases). The germline V gene encodes CDR1 MDHEN and CDR2 SYDVKM. Deletions cut 4 bases from V and 3 bases from J, with 10 bases between. The CDR3 consists of 14 residues. The CDR3 nucleotides are TGTGCCAGCAGTTCGACAGGAAACAATCAGCCCCAGCATTTT. Translating it yields CASSSTGNNQPQHF.

The chain uses TRBV19 and TRBJ2-5, with D maybe TRBD1 (6 bases). Trimming took 3 bases from V and 5 from J, leaving 10 bases between them. This CDR3 is built from 13 residues. Germline V lookup: CDR1 LNHDA, CDR2 SQIVND (reference sequence). The CDR3 region has the DNA TGTGCCAGTAGTATGCCAAGGGGGGAGACCCAGTACTTC. Residues: CASSMPRGETQYF. Combining the CDR3 with reference TRBV19 and TRBJ2-5 gives the whole variable domain DGGITQSPKYLFRKEGQNVTLSCEQNLNHDAMYWYRQDPGQGLRLIYYSQIVNDFQKGDIAEGYSVSREKKESFPLTVTSAQKNPTAFYLCASSMPRGETQYFGPGTRLLVL.

The chain uses TRBV29-1 and TRBJ2-7, with TRBD1 matching 8 bases. Per germline, CDR1 SQVTM and CDR2 ANQGSEA. V was pared by 6 bases and J by 6 bases, with 10 bases of the junction left unmatched. The CDR3 runs 13 residues. CDR3 nucleotide sequence: TGCAGCGTGAAGGGACAGGAGAGAGGCGAGCAGTACTTC. Translating gives CSVKGQERGEQYF.

The chain couples TRBV7-9 to TRBJ1-4; tentative D call: TRBD1 (5 bases). V was pared by 1 base and J by 8 bases, with 5 bases between. Germline lookup yields CDR1 SEHNR and CDR2 FQNEAQ (reference sequence). CDR3 length equals 12 residues. CDR3 residues: CASSLEGEKLFF. CDR3 nucleotide sequence: TGTGCCAGCAGCTTAGAGGGGGAAAAACTGTTTTTT.

The chain carries TRBV2 and TRBJ2-7; D may be TRBD2 (6 bases). Trimming cost V 6 bases and J 3 bases, with 15 bases left between them. Looked up from germline, CDR1 is SNHLY and CDR2 is FYNNEI. This CDR3 region has 14 residues. DNA of the CDR3: TGTGCCAGCAGGGTCTGGGGCGGGGTCTACGAGCAGTACTTC. Its translation: CASRVWGGVYEQYF.

The chain employs TRBV5-4 and TRBJ2-2, with a possible D match to TRBD1 (5 bases). The germline V gene encodes CDR1 SGHNT and CDR2 YYREEE (reference sequence). V was clipped by 4 bases and J by 6 bases, with 16 bases between them. This CDR3 has 15 residues. CDR3 nucleotide sequence: TGTGCCAGCAGCCTCGACAGTGTACCCCCCGGGGAGCTGTTTTTT. Translation: CASSLDSVPPGELFF.

The chain couples TRBV11-3 to TRBJ2-7, with 15 positions matching TRBD2. Trimming cost V 4 bases and J 6 bases; bases outside gene matches: 7. CDR1 is SGHNT, CDR2 YENEEA, per germline. The CDR3 covers 16 residues. The DNA for the CDR3 is TGTGCCAGCAGCTCCGGACTAGCGGGAGGGTATGTCGAGCAGTACTTC. Encoded protein: CASSSGLAGGYVEQYF.

This sequence joins TRBV7-9 and TRBJ1-5, with no clear D. The germline V and J ends were trimmed by 2 bases and 0 bases, with 5 bases remaining between them. CDR1 is SEHNR, CDR2 FQNEAQ, per germline (reference sequence). The CDR3 sequence is 14 residues long. The CDR3, as DNA: TGTGCCAGCAGCTTATTTGGTAGCAATCAGCCCCAGCATTTT. Translated, it gives CASSLFGSNQPQHF.

This chain connects TRBV6-1 to TRBJ2-3, with D possibly matching TRBD2 (6 bases). CDR1 and CDR2 from the germline V gene are MNHNS and SASEGT. The length of the CDR3 is 16 residues. V dropped 1 base and J dropped 1 base, with 12 bases sitting between them. The CDR3 here is CASSEGQGGGTDTQYF. The CDR3, as DNA: TGTGCCAGCAGTGAAGGTCAGGGAGGCGGCACAGATACGCAGTATTTT.

This clone has just a few counts. V usage is TRBV5-1 and J usage is TRBJ1-1; D not certain. Deletions cut 4 bases from V and 1 base from J, with 11 bases between. Germline CDR1 reads SGHRS; CDR2 reads YFSETQ. CDR3 length: 14 amino acids. The CDR3 protein is CASSHGLSNTEAFF. The CDR3 DNA reads as TGCGCCAGCAGCCACGGACTGTCGAACACTGAAGCTTTCTTT. The whole variable domain, remainder taken from reference TRBV5-1 and TRBJ1-1, is KAGVTQTPRYLIKTRGQQVTLSCSPISGHRSVSWYQQTPGQGLQFLFEYFSETQRNKGNFPGRFSGRQFSNSRSEMNVSTLELGDSALYLCASSHGLSNTEAFFGQGTRLTVV.

The rearrangement uses TRBV7-9 and TRBJ2-3; 8 bases are a match to TRBD2. Germline CDR1 and CDR2: SEHNR and FQNEAQ (reference sequence). This CDR3 comprises 15 residues. Losses at the gene ends were 2 bases for V and 2 bases for J; bases not matched to a gene: 3. CDR3 bases: TGTGCCAGCAGCTTAACTAGCGGTTACACAGATACGCAGTATTTT. It yields the protein CASSLTSGYTDTQYF.

The rearrangement joins TRBV14 to TRBJ1-1, with D uncertain. Germline V CDR1 and CDR2: SGHDN, FVKESK. This CDR3 is built from 13 residues. Trimming stripped 4 bases from V and 4 bases from J, with 10 bases between. Written as DNA, the CDR3 is TGTGCCAGCAGCCCCTTATTGCGCACTGAAGCTTTCTTT. This sequence encodes CASSPLLRTEAFF.

This sequence joins TRBV19 and TRBJ1-2; D not certain. This CDR3 spans 13 amino acids. The V end was cut by 4 bases, the J end by 2 bases, with 8 bases between. Germline V gene data show CDR1 as LNHDA and CDR2 as SQIVND (reference sequence). CDR3 DNA sequence: TGTGCCAGTAGTAGGGAGCTAAACTATGGCTACACCTTC. Amino acid sequence: CASSRELNYGYTF.

The chain is built from TRBV7-2 and TRBJ2-2; TRBD2 matches 7 bases. Trimming removed 1 base from V and 4 bases from J; junction bases left unmatched: 9. Germline V CDR1 and CDR2: SGHTA, FQGNSA. The CDR3 loop spans 17 amino acids. The CDR3 bases are TGTGCCAGCAGCTTAGGGGGGGGACTACGGGCCACCGGGGAGCTGTTTTTT. This gives the protein CASSLGGGLRATGELFF.

This rearrangement joins TRBV9 to TRBJ2-7; unclear D gene. V was clipped by 4 bases and J by 0 bases, with 11 bases between them. The CDR3 totals 14 residues. Germline V CDR1 and CDR2: SGDLS, YYNGEE. CDR3 residues: CASSPTVSSYEQYF. CDR3 coding DNA: TGTGCCAGCAGCCCCACGGTGAGCTCCTACGAGCAGTACTTC.

This CDR3 reads CASSLSRGETYEQYF. CDR3 DNA sequence: TGTGCCAGCAGCTTGTCCCGGGGGGAGACCTACGAGCAGTACTTC. The V gene is TRBV5-4, the J gene TRBJ2-7; TRBD2 matches 7 bases. Trimming at V came to 1 base and at J to 2 bases, leaving 6 bases not matched to a gene. CDR3 size: 15 residues. Germline V gene sequence: CDR1 SGHNT, CDR2 YYREEE (reference sequence).

The V call is TRBV7-6, the J call TRBJ2-7; tentative D call: TRBD2 (6 bases). Trimming cost V 5 bases and J 4 bases, with 18 bases left between them. This CDR3 contains 15 residues. Looked up from germline, CDR1 is SGHVS and CDR2 is FNYEAQ. CDR3 protein: CASSRDSHSLYEQYF. In nucleotides, the CDR3 is TGTGCCAGCAGCAGGGACTCCCACTCCTTATACGAGCAGTACTTC.

This clone appeared a few times. V usage is TRBV6-5 and J usage is TRBJ1-4, with D possibly being TRBD1 (6 bases). The CDR3 is made up of 15 amino acids. Deletions cut 2 bases from V and 1 base from J, with 8 bases between. Looked up from germline, CDR1 is MNHEY and CDR2 is SVGAGI. Here the CDR3 DNA reads TGTGCCAGCAGTTACAGAGGGGGAACTAATGAAAAACTGTTTTTT. Translation gives CASSYRGGTNEKLFF.

The V and J genes are TRBV6-5 and TRBJ1-5; tentative D call: TRBD1 (6 bases). This CDR3 region has 13 residues. The V and J ends lost 5 bases and 7 bases respectively, with 12 bases between them. The V gene's germline CDR1 is MNHEY and CDR2 SVGAGI. In nucleotides, the CDR3 is TGTGCCAGCAGTAAAACAGGGCAGCAGCCCCAGCATTTT. It yields the protein CASSKTGQQPQHF.